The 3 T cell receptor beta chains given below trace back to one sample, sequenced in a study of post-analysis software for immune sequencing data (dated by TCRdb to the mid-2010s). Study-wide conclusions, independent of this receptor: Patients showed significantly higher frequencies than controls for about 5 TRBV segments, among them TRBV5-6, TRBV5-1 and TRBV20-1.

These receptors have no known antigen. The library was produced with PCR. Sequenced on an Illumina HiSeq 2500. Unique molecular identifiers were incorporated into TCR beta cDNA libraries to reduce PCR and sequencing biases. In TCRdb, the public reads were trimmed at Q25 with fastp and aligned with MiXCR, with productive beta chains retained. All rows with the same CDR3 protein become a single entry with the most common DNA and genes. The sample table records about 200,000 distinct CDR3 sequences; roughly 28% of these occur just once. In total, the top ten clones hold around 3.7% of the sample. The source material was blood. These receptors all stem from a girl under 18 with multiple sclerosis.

The chain's CDR3 is CASSQEPNQPQHF. The CDR3, as DNA: TGTGCCAGCAGCCAAGAACCCAATCAGCCCCAGCATTTT. This chain connects TRBV3-1 to TRBJ1-5; D unresolved. The V gene's germline CDR1 is LGHDT and CDR2 YNNKEL (reference sequence). The CDR3 totals 13 residues. V was clipped by 0 bases and J by 3 bases, with 3 bases between them.

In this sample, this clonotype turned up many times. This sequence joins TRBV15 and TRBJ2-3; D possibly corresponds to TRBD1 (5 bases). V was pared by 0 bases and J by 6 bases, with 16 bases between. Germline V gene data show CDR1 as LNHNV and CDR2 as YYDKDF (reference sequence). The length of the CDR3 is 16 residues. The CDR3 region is CATSRDELGLWDTQYF. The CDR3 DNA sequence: TGTGCCACCAGCAGAGATGAATTGGGGCTGTGGGATACGCAGTATTTT.

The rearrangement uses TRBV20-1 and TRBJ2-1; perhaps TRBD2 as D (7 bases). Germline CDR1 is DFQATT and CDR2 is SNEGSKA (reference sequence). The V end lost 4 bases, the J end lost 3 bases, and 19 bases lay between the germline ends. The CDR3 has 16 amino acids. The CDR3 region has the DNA TGCAGTGCTACGCACACCGGGGGGCTTTTCTACAATGAGCAGTTCTTC. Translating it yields CSATHTGGLFYNEQFF.